This TCR beta chain derives from a study of T-cell reconstitution after alpha-beta-depleted transplantation in children. This clonotype was observed many times. Germline CDR1 is SGHRS and CDR2 is YFSETQ. The CDR3 covers 15 residues. Trimming took 4 bases from V and 3 from J; bases not matched to a gene: 6. Researchers prepared the TCRbeta library using unique molecular identifiers, the study reports. TCRdb redid the calling of the PCR reads with MiXCR, one entry per CDR3 protein. This sample has 90,000 to 95,000 distinct CDR3 sequences, with approximately 12% found just once. This chain joins TRBV5-1 and TRBJ2-1; 8 bases align to TRBD1. The clonotype was recovered from a human donor who donated a stem cell graft to a child with inherited bone marrow failure. The sequenced sample was PBMCs from the stem cell graft donor, obtained from the stem cell graft. In DNA form, the CDR3 reads TGCGCCAGCAGCCTAGGACAGGGCAGCTACAATGAGCAGTTCTTC. Protein sequence: CASSLGQGSYNEQFF.